This entry is about one T cell receptor (beta chain). Different DNA sequences within this sample yield the same CDR3. The CDR3 is 14 residues long. Germline-derived CDR1 and CDR2 are SGHRS and YFSETQ. Trimming removed 4 bases from V and 4 bases from J, with 12 bases in between. The sample comes from a study of cytomegalovirus exposure and HLA in healthy donors. Study overall: Among the approximately 420 donors who were genotyped, roughly 86% fell in the genetic ancestry cluster that is associated with self-reported Caucasian donors.

Donors were nominally healthy when sampled, though unrecorded immune exposures were likely. The PCR was carried out with 60 Vbeta primers and 13 Jbeta primers. The table came from immunoSEQ multiplex PCR; TCRdb's copy has only in-frame clones and leaves some out. The table shows fewer than 150,000 clones, with 80% occurring only once. The sequencing sample was made of PBMCs. The chain employs TRBV5-1 and TRBJ2-1; tentative D call: TRBD1 (6 bases). This clonotype was obtained from a man aged 35 to 55 in good health and CMV-seropositive. The CDR3 loop reads CASSPGQTYNEQFF. In DNA form, the CDR3 reads TGCGCCAGCAGCCCTGGACAGACGTACAATGAGCAGTTCTTC.